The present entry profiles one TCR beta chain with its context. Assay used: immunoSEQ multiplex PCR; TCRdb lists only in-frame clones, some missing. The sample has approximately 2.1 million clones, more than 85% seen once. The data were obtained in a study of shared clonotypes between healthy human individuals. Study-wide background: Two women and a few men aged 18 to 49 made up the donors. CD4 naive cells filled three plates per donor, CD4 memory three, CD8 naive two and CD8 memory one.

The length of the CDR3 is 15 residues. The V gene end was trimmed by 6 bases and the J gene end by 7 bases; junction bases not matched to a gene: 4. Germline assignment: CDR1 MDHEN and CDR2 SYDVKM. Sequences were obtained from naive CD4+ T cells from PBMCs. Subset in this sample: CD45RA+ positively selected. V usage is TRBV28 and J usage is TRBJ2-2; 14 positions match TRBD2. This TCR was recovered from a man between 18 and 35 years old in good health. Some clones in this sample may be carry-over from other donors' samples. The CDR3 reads CASRPGLAGVGELFF. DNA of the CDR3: TGTGCCAGCAGACCGGGACTAGCGGGAGTCGGGGAGCTGTTTTTT. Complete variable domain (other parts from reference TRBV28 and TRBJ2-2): DVKVTQSSRYLVKRTGEKVFLECVQDMDHENMFWYRQDPGLGLRLIYFSYDVKMKEKGDIPEGYSVSREKKERFSLILESASTNQTSMYLCASRPGLAGVGELFFGEGSRLTVL.